Below, one T cell receptor (beta chain) is given with its context. The sample is drawn from a study of blood T cell repertoires in COVID-19. Study at large: Some COVID-19 samples were acute and others convalescent; all came from the United States, Italy and Spain.

Using immunoSEQ multiplex PCR, the repertoire was profiled, and TCRdb retains in-frame clones only, with some absent. The sample includes 110,000 to 150,000 clones, approximately 84% of them seen just once. The CDR3 length is 13 residues. V lost 9 bases, J lost 0 bases, and 9 bases lay in between. Germline CDR1 and CDR2: MNHEY and SMNVEV (reference sequence). This TCR derives from a woman at least 80 years old in a cohort sampled during active or convalescent COVID-19. This chain joins TRBV27 and TRBJ2-4, with D perhaps TRBD2 (6 bases). Sequencing used peripheral blood. The CDR3 loop reads CASGGLAKNIQYF. The CDR3, as DNA: TGTGCCAGTGGAGGGCTAGCCAAAAACATTCAGTACTTC.